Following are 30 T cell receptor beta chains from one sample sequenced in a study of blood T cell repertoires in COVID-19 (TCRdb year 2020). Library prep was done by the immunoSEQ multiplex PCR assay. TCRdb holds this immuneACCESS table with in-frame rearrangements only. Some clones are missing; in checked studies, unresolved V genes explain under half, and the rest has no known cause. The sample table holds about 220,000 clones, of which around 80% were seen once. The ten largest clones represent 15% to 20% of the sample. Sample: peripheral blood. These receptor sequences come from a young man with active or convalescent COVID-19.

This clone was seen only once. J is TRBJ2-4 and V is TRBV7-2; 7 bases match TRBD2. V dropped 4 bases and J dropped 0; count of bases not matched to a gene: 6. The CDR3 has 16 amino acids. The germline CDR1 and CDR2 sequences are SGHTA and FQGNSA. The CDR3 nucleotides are TGTGCCAGCAGCTCCCAAGGGAGGGTAGCCAAAAACATTCAGTACTTC. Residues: CASSSQGRVAKNIQYF.

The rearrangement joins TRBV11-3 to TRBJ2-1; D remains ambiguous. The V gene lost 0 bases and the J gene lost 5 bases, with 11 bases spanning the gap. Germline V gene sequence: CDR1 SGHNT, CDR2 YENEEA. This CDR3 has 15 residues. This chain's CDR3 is CASSLEPDSHNEQFF. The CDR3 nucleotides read TGTGCCAGCAGCTTAGAACCGGATAGCCACAATGAGCAGTTCTTC. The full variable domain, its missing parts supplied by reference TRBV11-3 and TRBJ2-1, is EAGVVQSPRYKIIEKKQPVAFWCNPISGHNTLYWYLQNLGQGPELLIRYENEEAVDDSQLPKDRFSAERLKGVDSTLKIQPAELGDSAVYLCASSLEPDSHNEQFFGPGTRLTVL.

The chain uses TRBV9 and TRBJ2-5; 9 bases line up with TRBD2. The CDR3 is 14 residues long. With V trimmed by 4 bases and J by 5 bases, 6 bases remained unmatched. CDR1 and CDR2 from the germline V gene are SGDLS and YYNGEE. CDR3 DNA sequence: TGTGCCAGCAGCCCTCGCCTAGCGGGGGAGACCCAGTACTTC. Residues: CASSPRLAGETQYF.

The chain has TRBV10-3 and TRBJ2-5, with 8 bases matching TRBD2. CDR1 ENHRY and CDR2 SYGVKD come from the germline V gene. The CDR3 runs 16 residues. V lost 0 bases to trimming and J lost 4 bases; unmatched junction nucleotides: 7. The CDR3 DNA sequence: TGTGCCATCAGTGAGTCGGCCGTCGCGGGGGGAGAGACCCAGTACTTC. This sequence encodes CAISESAVAGGETQYF.

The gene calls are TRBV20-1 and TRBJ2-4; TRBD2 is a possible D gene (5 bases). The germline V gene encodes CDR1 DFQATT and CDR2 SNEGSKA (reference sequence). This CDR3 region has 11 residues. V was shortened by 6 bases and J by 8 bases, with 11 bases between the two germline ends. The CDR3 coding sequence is TGCAGTGCCTCAGCGGAGGACATTCAGTACTTC. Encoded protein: CSASAEDIQYF.

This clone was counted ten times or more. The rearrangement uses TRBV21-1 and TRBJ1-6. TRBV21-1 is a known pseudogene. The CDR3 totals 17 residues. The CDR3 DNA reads TGTGCCAGCAGCAAAAAGGGAGGTGGATCCTATAATTCACCCCTCCACTTT. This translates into CASSKKGGGSYNSPLHF.

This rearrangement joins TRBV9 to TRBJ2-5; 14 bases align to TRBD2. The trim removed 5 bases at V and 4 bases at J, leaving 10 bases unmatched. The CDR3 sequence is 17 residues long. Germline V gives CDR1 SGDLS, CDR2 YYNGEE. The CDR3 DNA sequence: TGTGCCAGCAGTGCAACCCTGACTAGCGGGGGGGGAGAGACCCAGTACTTC. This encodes CASSATLTSGGGETQYF.

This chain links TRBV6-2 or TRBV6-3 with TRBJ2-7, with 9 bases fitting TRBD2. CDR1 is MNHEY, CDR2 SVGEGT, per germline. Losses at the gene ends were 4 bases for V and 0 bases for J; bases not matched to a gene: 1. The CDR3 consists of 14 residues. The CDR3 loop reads CASSSAGGSYEQYF. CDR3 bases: TGTGCCAGCAGTTCAGCGGGGGGCTCCTACGAGCAGTACTTC.

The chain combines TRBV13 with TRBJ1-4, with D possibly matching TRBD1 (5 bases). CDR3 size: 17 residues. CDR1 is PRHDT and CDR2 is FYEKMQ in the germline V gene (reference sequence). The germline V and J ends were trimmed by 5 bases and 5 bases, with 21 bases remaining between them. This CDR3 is CASSRQGAPGPNEKLFF. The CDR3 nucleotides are TGTGCCAGCAGCCGACAAGGGGCGCCAGGGCCGAATGAAAAACTGTTTTTT.

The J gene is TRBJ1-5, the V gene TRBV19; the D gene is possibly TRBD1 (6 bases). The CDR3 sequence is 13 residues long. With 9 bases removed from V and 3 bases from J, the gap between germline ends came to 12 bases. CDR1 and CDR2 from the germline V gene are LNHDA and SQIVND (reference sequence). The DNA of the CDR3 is TGTGCCAGCAGGGGACGGAACAATCAGCCCCAGCATTTT. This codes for CASRGRNNQPQHF.

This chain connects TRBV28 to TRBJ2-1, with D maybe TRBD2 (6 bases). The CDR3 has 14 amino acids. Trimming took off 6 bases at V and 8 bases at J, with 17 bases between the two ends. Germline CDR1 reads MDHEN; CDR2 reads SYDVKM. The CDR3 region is CASREGLPGDEQFF. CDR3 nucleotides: TGTGCCAGCAGGGAGGGACTCCCTGGGGATGAGCAGTTCTTC. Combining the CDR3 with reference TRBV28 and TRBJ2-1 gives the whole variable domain DVKVTQSSRYLVKRTGEKVFLECVQDMDHENMFWYRQDPGLGLRLIYFSYDVKMKEKGDIPEGYSVSREKKERFSLILESASTNQTSMYLCASREGLPGDEQFFGPGTRLTVL.

CDR3 nucleotides: TGTGCCAGCAGCCAAGTTCCCTCTGGCTACACCTTC. Its translation: CASSQVPSGYTF. This chain connects TRBV14 to TRBJ1-2; D ambiguous. Trimming pared 1 base from V and 7 bases from J, leaving 7 bases between. Germline values: CDR1 SGHDN, CDR2 FVKESK. The CDR3 runs 12 residues.

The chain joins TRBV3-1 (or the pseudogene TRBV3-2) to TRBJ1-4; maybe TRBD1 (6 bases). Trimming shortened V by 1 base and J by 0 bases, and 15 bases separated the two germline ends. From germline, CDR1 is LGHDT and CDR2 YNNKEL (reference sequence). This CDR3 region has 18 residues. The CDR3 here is CASSQGPRTAATNEKLFF. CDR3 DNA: TGTGCCAGCAGCCAAGGCCCCCGGACAGCCGCAACTAATGAAAAACTGTTTTTT.

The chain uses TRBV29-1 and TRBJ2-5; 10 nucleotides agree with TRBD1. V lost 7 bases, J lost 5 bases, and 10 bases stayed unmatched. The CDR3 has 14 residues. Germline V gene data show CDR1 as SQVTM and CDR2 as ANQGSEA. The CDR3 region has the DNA TGCAGCGACCGGGACAGGGGCCCCAAGGAGACCCAGTACTTC. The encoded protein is CSDRDRGPKETQYF.

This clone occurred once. CDR3 sequence (DNA): TGTGCCAGTAGTATAGTTCTGAGAGAAAAAGACTATGGCTACACCTTC. Residues: CASSIVLREKDYGYTF. The rearrangement links TRBV19 to TRBJ1-2; D uncertain. The length of the CDR3 is 16 residues. The V end lost 1 base, the J end lost 3 bases, and 15 bases lay between the germline ends. The germline gives CDR1 LNHDA, CDR2 SQIVND (reference sequence).

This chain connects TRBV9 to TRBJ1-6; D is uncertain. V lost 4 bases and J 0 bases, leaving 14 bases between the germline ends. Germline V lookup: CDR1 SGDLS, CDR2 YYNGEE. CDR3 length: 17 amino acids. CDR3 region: CASSLRQIASYNSPLHF. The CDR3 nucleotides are TGTGCCAGCAGCCTCCGTCAGATCGCCTCCTATAATTCACCCCTCCACTTT.

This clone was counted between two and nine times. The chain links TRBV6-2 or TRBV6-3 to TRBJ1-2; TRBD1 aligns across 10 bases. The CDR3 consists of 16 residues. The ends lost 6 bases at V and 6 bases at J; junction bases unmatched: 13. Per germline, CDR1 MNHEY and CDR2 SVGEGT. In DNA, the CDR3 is TGTGCCAGCAGCCCGACCGGGACAGGGGTCATCCATGGCTACACCTTC. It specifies CASSPTGTGVIHGYTF.

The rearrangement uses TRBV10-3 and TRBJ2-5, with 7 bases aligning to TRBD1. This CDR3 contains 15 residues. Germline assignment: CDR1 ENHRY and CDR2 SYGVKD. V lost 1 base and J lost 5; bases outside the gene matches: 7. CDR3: CAISEWAGGRETQYF. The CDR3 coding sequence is TGTGCCATCAGTGAGTGGGCAGGGGGAAGGGAGACCCAGTACTTC.

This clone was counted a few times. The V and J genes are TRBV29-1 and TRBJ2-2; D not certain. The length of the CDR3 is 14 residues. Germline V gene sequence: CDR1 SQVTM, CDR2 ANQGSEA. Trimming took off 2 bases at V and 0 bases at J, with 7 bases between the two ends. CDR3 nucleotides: TGCAGCGTTGAACACAGAACGAACACCGGGGAGCTGTTTTTT. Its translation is CSVEHRTNTGELFF.

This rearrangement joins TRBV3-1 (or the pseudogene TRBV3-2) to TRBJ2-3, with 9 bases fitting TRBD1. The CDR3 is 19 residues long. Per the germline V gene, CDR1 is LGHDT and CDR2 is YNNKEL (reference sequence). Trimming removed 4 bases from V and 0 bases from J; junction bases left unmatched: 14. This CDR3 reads CASSLWSGTGTGSTDTQYF. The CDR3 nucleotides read TGTGCCAGCAGCCTCTGGTCAGGGACAGGGACAGGGAGCACAGATACGCAGTATTTT.

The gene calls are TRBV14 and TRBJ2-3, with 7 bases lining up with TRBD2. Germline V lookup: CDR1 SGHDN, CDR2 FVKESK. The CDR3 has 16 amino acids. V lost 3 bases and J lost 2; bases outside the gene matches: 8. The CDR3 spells CASSQPASGYTDTQYF. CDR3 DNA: TGTGCCAGCAGCCAGCCGGCTAGCGGATACACAGATACGCAGTATTTT.

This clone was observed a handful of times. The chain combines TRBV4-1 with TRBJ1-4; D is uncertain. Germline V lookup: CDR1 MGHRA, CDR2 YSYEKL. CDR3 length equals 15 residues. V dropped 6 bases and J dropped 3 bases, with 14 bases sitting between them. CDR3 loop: CASSRGGGANEKLFF. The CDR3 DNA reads TGCGCCAGCAGTCGGGGTGGCGGCGCTAATGAAAAACTGTTTTTT.

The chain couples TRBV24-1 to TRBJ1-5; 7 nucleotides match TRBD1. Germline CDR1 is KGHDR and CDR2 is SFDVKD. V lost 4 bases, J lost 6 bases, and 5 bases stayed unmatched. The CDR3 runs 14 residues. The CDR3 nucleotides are TGTGCCACCAGTGACCCAAAGGGGGCTCAGCCCCAGCATTTT. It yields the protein CATSDPKGAQPQHF.

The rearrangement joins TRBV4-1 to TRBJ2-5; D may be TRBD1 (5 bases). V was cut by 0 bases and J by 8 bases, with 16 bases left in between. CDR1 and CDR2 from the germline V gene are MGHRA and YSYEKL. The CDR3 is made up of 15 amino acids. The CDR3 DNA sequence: TGCGCCAGCAGCCAAGAAGCTTTAGGGGAAGCCACCCAGTACTTC. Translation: CASSQEALGEATQYF.

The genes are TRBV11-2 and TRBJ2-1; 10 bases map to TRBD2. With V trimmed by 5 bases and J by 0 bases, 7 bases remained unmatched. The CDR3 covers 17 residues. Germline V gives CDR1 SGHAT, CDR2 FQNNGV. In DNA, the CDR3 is TGTGCCAGCAGCACCACCGGACTAGCGGACTCCTACAATGAGCAGTTCTTC. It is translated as CASSTTGLADSYNEQFF.

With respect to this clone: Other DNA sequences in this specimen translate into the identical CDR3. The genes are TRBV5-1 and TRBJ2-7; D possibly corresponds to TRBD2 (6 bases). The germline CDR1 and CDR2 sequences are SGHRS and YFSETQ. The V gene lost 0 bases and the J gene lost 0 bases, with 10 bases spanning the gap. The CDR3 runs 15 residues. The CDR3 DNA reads TGCGCCAGCAGCTTGGCCGGGGGAAGCTCCTACGAGCAGTACTTC. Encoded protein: CASSLAGGSSYEQYF.

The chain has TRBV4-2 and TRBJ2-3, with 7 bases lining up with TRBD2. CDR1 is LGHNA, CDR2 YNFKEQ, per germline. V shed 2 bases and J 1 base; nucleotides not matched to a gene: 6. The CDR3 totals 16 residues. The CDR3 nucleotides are TGTGCCAGCAGCCAATCCGGGACTACGCGCACAGATACGCAGTATTTT. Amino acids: CASSQSGTTRTDTQYF.

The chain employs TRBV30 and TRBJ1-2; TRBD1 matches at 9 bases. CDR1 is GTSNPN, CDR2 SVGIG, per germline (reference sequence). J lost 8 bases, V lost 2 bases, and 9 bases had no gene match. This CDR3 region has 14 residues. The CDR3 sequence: CAWSTDRGLGGYTF. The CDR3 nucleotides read TGTGCCTGGAGTACGGACAGGGGACTCGGGGGCTACACCTTC.

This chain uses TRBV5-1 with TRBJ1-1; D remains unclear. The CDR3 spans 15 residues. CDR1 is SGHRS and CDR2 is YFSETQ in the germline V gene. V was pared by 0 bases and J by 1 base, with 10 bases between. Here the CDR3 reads CASSLDGGQNTEAFF. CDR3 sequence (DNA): TGCGCCAGCAGCTTGGATGGAGGCCAGAACACTGAAGCTTTCTTT.

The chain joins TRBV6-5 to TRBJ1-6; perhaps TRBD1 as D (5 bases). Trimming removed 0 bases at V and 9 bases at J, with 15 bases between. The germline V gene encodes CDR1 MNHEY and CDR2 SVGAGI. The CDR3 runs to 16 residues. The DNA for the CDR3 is TGTGCCAGCAGTTACTCGGGTTGGCAGGGCGCTTCACCCCTCCACTTT. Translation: CASSYSGWQGASPLHF.